This T cell receptor beta chain was captured in a study of blood T cell repertoires in COVID-19. V shed 2 bases, J shed 5 bases, and the junction held 2 bases outside the gene matches. CDR1 and CDR2 (germline): MGHDK, SYGVNS. CDR3 size: 15 residues. Authors' methods: Estimation of nucleated cell counts was performed using reference gene primer amplification. Profiled with immunoSEQ multiplex PCR; TCRdb holds only in-frame clones, not every one. The V and J calls and clone size are taken from that table; D and trimming were inferred from the DNA. The sample holds 200,000 to 250,000 clones, around four fifths seen once. A PCR-confirmed or clinician-diagnosed COVID-19 case had contacted exposed participants within 2 weeks of entry.

The sequencing sample was made of PBMCs or T cells enriched from blood (not recorded which). V and J are TRBV25-1 and TRBJ2-2; 10 bases align to TRBD1. The source of this sequence is a woman aged 45-65 years who had been exposed to COVID-19. The CDR3 here is CASSEGTGDTGELFF. The CDR3 nucleotides read TGTGCCAGCAGTGAAGGGACAGGGGATACCGGGGAGCTGTTTTTT.